The entry that follows covers one T cell receptor (beta chain) sequence. The antigen is undetermined. The sample is drawn from a study of OX40 agonist ivuxolimab in advanced cancers. Looking at the study overall: Intravenous ivuxolimab was administered to patients every 2 weeks at 0.01 to 10 mg/kg. Whole-study findings and limits: Compared with others, partial responders at 0.1-3.0 mg/kg displayed clonal expansion among the lowest. Relative to CD4+ cells, CD8+ T cells on average had more expanded clones.

V lost 7 bases to trimming and J lost 1 base, with 13 bases between them. CDR1 is MNHNY, CDR2 SVGAGI, per germline (reference sequence). The CDR3 contains 14 residues. TCRdb's table, derived via immunoSEQ multiplex PCR, lists solely in-frame clones and lacks some. The sample carries about 53,000 clones, roughly 83% recorded once. The sequencing used CD4+ or CD8+ T cells sorted from blood, collected in a trial of the OX40 agonist ivuxolimab. The chain recombines TRBV6-6 with TRBJ1-1, with D perhaps matching TRBD1 (5 bases). The receptor comes from an adult with an advanced solid tumor such as melanoma, head and neck, liver or kidney cancer. The CDR3 loop reads CASTQRGKNTEAFF. CDR3 DNA: TGTGCCAGCACCCAACGGGGCAAGAACACTGAAGCTTTCTTT.